Following are 12 T cell receptor beta chains from one sample sequenced in a study of response to subunit inactivated influenza vaccine. MiXCR, applied by TCRdb to the RT-PCR reads, yields one record per CDR3 protein. The sample has 590,000 or so distinct CDR3 sequences, 12% to 15% seen once. The sequencing used PBMCs from blood, collected 14 to 15 days before vaccination. Receptor source: a man in his fifties who received an inactivated influenza vaccine.

The CDR3 DNA reads as TGTGCCACCAGCAGACCAGACAGGGCGGATACGCAGTATTTT. Translating gives CATSRPDRADTQYF. The V and J genes are TRBV15 and TRBJ2-3; TRBD1 matches 7 bases. The CDR3 covers 14 residues. The ends lost 2 bases at V and 6 bases at J; junction bases unmatched: 5. Germline V CDR1 and CDR2: LNHNV, YYDKDF (reference sequence).

Ten or more counts support this clonotype. This sequence joins TRBV28 and TRBJ2-4; 8 nucleotides line up with TRBD2. The CDR3 spans 14 residues. V was clipped by 6 bases and J by 9 bases; unmatched bases: 10. In germline, CDR1 is MDHEN, CDR2 SYDVKM. The CDR3 loop is CASRTAGVESIQYF. The CDR3 DNA is TGTGCCAGCAGGACAGCGGGAGTGGAGAGCATTCAGTACTTC. The full variable domain, its missing parts supplied by reference TRBV28 and TRBJ2-4, is DVKVTQSSRYLVKRTGEKVFLECVQDMDHENMFWYRQDPGLGLRLIYFSYDVKMKEKGDIPEGYSVSREKKERFSLILESASTNQTSMYLCASRTAGVESIQYFGAGTRLSVL.

Only a few counts were recorded for this clonotype. This chain connects TRBV7-9 to TRBJ2-7; weak D call: TRBD1 (5 bases). This CDR3 has 14 amino acids. Germline loops: CDR1 SEHNR, CDR2 FQNEAQ (reference sequence). Trimming stripped 2 bases from V and 6 bases from J, with 14 bases between. The CDR3 spells CASSLQQALGEQYF. The CDR3 DNA reads as TGTGCCAGCAGCTTACAACAGGCGCTCGGCGAGCAGTACTTC.

The J gene is TRBJ2-7, the V gene TRBV12-3 or TRBV12-4; 9 positions agree with TRBD1. The J segment lost 6 bases and the V segment lost 0 bases, leaving 3 bases of the junction unmatched. CDR3 length: 14 residues. CDR3 sequence (DNA): TGTGCCAGCAGTTTAGCGGACAGGGGCCCCGAGCAGTACTTC. It specifies CASSLADRGPEQYF.

V is TRBV28 and J is TRBJ2-1; TRBD2 aligns across 10 bases. V lost 4 bases to trimming and J lost 3 bases; unmatched junction nucleotides: 12. The CDR3 loop spans 18 amino acids. The V gene's germline CDR1 is MDHEN and CDR2 SYDVKM. Here the CDR3 DNA reads TGTGCCAGCAGTTCCCCCCTCGGACTAGCGGACAACTACAATGAGCAGTTCTTC. Translated: CASSSPLGLADNYNEQFF.

This clonotype was found once. The rearrangement joins TRBV7-9 to TRBJ2-1, with 7 positions matching TRBD2. Germline CDR1 reads SEHNR; CDR2 reads FQNEAQ (reference sequence). The trim removed 5 bases at V and 2 bases at J, leaving 6 bases unmatched. CDR3 size: 15 residues. The CDR3 reads CASSLTSAAYNEQFF. As DNA, the CDR3 is TGTGCCAGCAGCCTAACTAGCGCGGCCTACAATGAGCAGTTCTTC.

Only a few counts were recorded for this clonotype. The rearrangement joins TRBV5-1 to TRBJ2-3; TRBD2 matches 8 bases. The V gene end was trimmed by 0 bases and the J gene end by 0 bases; junction bases not matched to a gene: 9. Germline CDR1 SGHRS, CDR2 YFSETQ. This CDR3 has 18 residues. DNA for the CDR3: TGCGCCAGCAGCTTGGCCTATGTGATAGCGGGGAGCACAGATACGCAGTATTTT. Amino acid sequence: CASSLAYVIAGSTDTQYF.

V usage is TRBV2 and J usage is TRBJ1-5; 7 bases agree with TRBD1. From germline, CDR1 is SNHLY and CDR2 FYNNEI. The CDR3 loop spans 14 amino acids. Trimming cost V 5 bases and J 2 bases; bases outside gene matches: 3. The CDR3 region is CASSTGQGNQPQHF. In nucleotides, the CDR3 is TGTGCCAGCAGTACTGGACAGGGCAATCAGCCCCAGCATTTT.

This clonotype came up a few times. V and J are TRBV10-3 and TRBJ1-4, with 7 bases lining up with TRBD1. The CDR3 length is 14 residues. Germline V lookup: CDR1 ENHRY, CDR2 SYGVKD. J lost 6 bases, V lost 4 bases, and 5 bases had no gene match. In DNA form, the CDR3 reads TGTGCCATCAGTGCACAGGGGCCGCATGAAAAACTGTTTTTT. Residues: CAISAQGPHEKLFF.

This clonotype was seen many times. A read error may produce the germline difference seen at one junction end. The chain has TRBV7-9 and TRBJ1-2; no reliable D call. This CDR3 has 13 residues. CDR1 and CDR2 (germline): SEHNR, FQNEAQ (reference sequence). The CDR3 bases are TGTGCCGGCAGCTTAGCGGCGGAATATGGCTACACCTTC. Protein product: CAGSLAAEYGYTF.

J is TRBJ2-3 and V is TRBV29-1; D perhaps matches TRBD1 (6 bases). V was shortened by 4 bases and J by 8 bases, with 19 bases between the two germline ends. Germline CDR1 reads SQVTM; CDR2 reads ANQGSEA. The CDR3 consists of 14 residues. CDR3: CSVVSLGAPGTQYF. The CDR3 DNA reads TGCAGCGTTGTATCTCTGGGGGCCCCCGGTACGCAGTATTTT.

This clonotype was observed a few times. This chain connects TRBV11-2 to TRBJ2-2; perhaps D is TRBD1 or TRBD2 (5 bases each). The CDR3 covers 15 residues. Germline V gives CDR1 SGHAT, CDR2 FQNNGV. Trimming pared 5 bases from V and 5 bases from J, leaving 15 bases between. In DNA, the CDR3 is TGTGCCAGCAGCCGAGGACTCTCAGGGACCGGGGAGCTGTTTTTT. Residues: CASSRGLSGTGELFF. The variable domain in full, with the rest retrieved from reference TRBV11-2 and TRBJ2-2, is EAGVAQSPRYKIIEKRQSVAFWCNPISGHATLYWYQQILGQGPKLLIQFQNNGVVDDSQLPKDRFSAERLKGVDSTLKIQPAKLEDSAVYLCASSRGLSGTGELFFGEGSRLTVL.